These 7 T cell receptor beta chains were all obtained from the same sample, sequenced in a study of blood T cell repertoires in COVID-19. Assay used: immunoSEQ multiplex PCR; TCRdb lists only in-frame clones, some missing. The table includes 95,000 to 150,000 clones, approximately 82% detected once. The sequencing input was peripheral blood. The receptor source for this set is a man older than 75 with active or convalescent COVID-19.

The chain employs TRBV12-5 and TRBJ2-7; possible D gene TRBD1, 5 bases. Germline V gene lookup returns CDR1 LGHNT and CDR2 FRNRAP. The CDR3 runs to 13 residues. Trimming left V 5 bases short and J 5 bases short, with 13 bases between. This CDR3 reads CASGQGVVHEQYF. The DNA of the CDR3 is TGTGCTAGTGGTCAAGGGGTGGTCCACGAGCAGTACTTC.

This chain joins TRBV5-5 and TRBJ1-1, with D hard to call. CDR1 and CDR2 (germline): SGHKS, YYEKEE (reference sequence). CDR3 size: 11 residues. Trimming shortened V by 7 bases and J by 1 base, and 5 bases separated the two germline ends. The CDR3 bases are TGTGCCAGCCGGGGGAACACTGAAGCTTTCTTT. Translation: CASRGNTEAFF.

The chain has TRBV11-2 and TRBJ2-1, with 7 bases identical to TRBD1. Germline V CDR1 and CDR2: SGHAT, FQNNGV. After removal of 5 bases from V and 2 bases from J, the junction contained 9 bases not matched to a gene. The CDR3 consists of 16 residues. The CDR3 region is CASSRTGDSTYNEQFF. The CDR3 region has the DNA TGTGCCAGCAGCAGGACCGGGGACAGCACCTACAATGAGCAGTTCTTC.

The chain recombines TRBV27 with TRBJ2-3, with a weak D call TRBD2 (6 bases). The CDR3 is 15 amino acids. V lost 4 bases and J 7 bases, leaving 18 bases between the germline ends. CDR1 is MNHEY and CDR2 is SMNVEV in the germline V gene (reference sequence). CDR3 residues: CASSSRSRAGNTQYF. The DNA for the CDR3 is TGTGCCAGCAGTTCACGAAGCAGGGCGGGGAATACGCAGTATTTT.

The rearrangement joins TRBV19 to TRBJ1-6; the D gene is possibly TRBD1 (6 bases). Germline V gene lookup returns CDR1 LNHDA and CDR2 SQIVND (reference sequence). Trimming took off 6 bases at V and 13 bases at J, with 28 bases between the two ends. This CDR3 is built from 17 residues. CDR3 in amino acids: CASRKTNRASGPSPLHF. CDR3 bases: TGTGCCAGTAGGAAAACTAACAGGGCTTCCGGCCCTTCTCCCCTCCACTTT.

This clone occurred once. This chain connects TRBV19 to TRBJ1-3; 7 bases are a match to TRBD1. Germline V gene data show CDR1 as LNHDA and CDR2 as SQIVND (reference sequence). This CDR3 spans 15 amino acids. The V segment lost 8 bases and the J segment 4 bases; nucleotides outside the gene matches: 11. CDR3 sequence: CASADRAPGGNTIYF. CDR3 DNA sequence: TGTGCCAGTGCTGACAGGGCCCCAGGAGGAAACACCATATATTTT.

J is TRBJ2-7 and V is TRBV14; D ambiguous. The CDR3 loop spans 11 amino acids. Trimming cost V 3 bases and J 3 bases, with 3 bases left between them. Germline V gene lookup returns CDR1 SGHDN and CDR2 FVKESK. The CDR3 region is CASSHLYEQYF. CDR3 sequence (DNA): TGTGCCAGCAGCCACCTCTACGAGCAGTACTTC.